The present T cell receptor (beta chain) was sequenced within a study of CXCR3-negative and CXCR3-positive naive CD8 T cells. Study in general: Summed over all libraries, TRB reads came to around 130 million, with about 1.5 +/- 0.3 million per library.

Under 350,000 cells per CD8+ T cell subset were flow-sorted in triplicate. 5' RACE with UMI labels generated the TRB cDNA libraries. Reprocessing the 5' RACE reads, TCRdb reports a single entry for every CDR3 protein and omits DNA. The sample holds about 48,000 distinct CDR3 sequences. There are 16 residues in the CDR3. This receptor was taken from a human donor in good health. Some clones in this sample may be carry-over from other donors' samples. Sequenced sample: memory CD8+ T cells from blood. The chain joins TRBV21-1 to TRBJ2-7; TCRdb designates TRBD1, a call that cannot be tested without DNA. TRBV21-1 has pseudogene status. The CDR3 loop reads CASSKVETSPQDEQYF.